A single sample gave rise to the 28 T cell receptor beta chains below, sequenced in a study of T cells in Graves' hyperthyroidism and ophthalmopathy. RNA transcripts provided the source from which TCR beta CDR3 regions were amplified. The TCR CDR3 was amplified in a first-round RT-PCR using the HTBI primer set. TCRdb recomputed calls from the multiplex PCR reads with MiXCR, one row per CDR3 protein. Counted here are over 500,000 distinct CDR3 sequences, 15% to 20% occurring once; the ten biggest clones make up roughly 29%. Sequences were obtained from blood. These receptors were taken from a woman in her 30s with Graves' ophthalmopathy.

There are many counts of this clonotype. The DNA for the CDR3 is TGCAGTGCTAGTCGGGAGGGCCCCCTCGCCGGGACCCAGTACTTC. Protein product: CSASREGPLAGTQYF. This chain links TRBV20-1 with TRBJ2-5; 8 nucleotides match TRBD2. J was trimmed by 7 bases and V by 3 bases; bases with no gene match: 13. Germline assignment: CDR1 DFQATT and CDR2 SNEGSKA (reference sequence). CDR3 length: 15 amino acids.

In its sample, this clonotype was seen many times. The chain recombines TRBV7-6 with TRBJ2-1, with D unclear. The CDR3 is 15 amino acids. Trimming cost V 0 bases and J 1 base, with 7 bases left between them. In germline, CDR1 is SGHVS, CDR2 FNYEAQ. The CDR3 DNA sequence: TGTGCCAGCAGCTTAGCAGCCATTTCCTACAATGAGCAGTTCTTC. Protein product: CASSLAAISYNEQFF.

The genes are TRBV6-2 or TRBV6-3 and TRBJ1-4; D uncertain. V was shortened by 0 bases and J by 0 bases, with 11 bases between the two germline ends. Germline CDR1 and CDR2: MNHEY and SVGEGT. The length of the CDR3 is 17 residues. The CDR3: CASSYSTAEATNEKLFF. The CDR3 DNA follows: TGTGCCAGCAGTTACTCGACGGCGGAAGCAACTAATGAAAAACTGTTTTTT.

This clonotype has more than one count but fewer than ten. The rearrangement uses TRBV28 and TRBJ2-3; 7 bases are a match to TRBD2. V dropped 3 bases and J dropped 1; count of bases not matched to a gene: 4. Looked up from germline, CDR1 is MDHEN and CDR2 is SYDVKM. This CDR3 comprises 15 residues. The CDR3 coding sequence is TGTGCCAGCAGTTTTCTAGCGGCGGGCACAGATACGCAGTATTTT. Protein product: CASSFLAAGTDTQYF.

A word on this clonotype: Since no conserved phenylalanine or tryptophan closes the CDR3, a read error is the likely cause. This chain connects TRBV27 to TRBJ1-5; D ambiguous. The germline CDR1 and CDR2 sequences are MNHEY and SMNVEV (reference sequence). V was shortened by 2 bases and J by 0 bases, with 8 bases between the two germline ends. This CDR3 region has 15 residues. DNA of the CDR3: TGTGCCAGCAGTTTAAGTGGGTATAGCAATCAGCCCCAGCATCTT. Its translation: CASSLSGYSNQPQHL.

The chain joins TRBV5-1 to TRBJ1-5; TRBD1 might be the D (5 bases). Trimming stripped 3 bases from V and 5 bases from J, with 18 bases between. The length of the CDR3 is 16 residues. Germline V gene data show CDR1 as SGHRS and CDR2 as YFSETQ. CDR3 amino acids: CASSWGPGERDQPQHF. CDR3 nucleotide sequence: TGCGCCAGCAGCTGGGGACCGGGGGAAAGGGATCAGCCCCAGCATTTT.

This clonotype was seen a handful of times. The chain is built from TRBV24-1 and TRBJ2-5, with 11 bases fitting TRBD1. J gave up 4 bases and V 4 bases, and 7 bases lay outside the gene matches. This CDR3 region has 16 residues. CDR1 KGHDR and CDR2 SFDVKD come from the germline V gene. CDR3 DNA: TGTGCCACCAGTGACCCCGGACAGGGGGCTCGAGAGACCCAGTACTTC. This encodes CATSDPGQGARETQYF.

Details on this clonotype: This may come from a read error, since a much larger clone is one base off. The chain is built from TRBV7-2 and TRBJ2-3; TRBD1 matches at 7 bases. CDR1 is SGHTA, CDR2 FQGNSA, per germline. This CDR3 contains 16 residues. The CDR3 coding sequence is TGTGCCAGCAGCCGAAATTGGGGACAGAGCACAGGTACGCAGTATTTT. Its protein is CASSRNWGQSTGTQYF.

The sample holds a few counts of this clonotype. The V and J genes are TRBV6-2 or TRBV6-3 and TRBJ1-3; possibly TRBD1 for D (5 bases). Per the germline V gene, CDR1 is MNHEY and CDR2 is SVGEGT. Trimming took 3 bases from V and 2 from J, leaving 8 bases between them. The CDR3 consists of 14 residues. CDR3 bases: TGTGCCAGCAGTTATGGGGGAGCTGGAAACACCATATATTTT. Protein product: CASSYGGAGNTIYF.

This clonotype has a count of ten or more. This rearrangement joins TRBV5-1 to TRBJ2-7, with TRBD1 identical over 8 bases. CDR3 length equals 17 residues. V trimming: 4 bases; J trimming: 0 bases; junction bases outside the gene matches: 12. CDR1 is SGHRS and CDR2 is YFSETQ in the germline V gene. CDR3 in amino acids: CASSPSRWTGTSYEQYF. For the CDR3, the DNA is TGCGCCAGCAGCCCTAGCCGTTGGACAGGGACCTCCTACGAGCAGTACTTC. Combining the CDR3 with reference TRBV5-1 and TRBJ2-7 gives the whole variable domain KAGVTQTPRYLIKTRGQQVTLSCSPISGHRSVSWYQQTPGQGLQFLFEYFSETQRNKGNFPGRFSGRQFSNSRSEMNVSTLELGDSALYLCASSPSRWTGTSYEQYFGPGTRLTVT.

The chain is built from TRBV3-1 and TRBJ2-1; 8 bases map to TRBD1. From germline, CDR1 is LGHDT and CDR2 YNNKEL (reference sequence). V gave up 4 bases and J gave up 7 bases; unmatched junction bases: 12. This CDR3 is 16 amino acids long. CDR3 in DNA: TGTGCCAGCAGCCTCGCCCTGGACAGGGTTGAGAATGAGCAGTTCTTC. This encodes CASSLALDRVENEQFF.

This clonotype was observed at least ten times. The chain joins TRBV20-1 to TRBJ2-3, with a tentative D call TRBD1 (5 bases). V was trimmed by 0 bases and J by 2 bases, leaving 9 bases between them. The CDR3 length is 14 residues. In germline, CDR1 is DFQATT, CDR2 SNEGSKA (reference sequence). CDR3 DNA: TGCAGTGCTAGAGAGGGCGGACACACAGATACGCAGTATTTT. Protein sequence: CSAREGGHTDTQYF.

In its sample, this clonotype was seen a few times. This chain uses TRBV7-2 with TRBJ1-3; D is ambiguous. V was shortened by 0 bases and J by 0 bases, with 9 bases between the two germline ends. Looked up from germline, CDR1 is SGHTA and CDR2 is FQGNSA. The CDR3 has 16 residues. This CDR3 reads CASSLAGRTSGNTIYF. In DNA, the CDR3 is TGTGCCAGCAGCTTAGCCGGGCGAACCTCTGGAAACACCATATATTTT.

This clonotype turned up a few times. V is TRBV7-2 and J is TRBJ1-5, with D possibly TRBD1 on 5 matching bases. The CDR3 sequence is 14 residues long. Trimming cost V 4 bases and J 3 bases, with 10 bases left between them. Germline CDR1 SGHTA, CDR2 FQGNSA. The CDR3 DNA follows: TGTGCCAGCAGCTCCCAGGGAATCAATCAGCCCCAGCATTTT. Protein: CASSSQGINQPQHF. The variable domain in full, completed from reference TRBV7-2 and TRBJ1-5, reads GAGVSQSPSNKVTEKGKDVELRCDPISGHTALYWYRQSLGQGLEFLIYFQGNSAPDKSGLPSDRFSAERTGGSVSTLTIQRTQQEDSAVYLCASSSQGINQPQHFGDGTRLSIL.

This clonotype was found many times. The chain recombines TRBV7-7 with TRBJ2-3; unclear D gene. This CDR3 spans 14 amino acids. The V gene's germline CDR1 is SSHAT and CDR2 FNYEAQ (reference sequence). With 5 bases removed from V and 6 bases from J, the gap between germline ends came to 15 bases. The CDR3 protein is CASSQFSGADTQYF. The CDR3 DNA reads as TGTGCCAGCAGCCAATTCTCGGGTGCCGATACGCAGTATTTT.

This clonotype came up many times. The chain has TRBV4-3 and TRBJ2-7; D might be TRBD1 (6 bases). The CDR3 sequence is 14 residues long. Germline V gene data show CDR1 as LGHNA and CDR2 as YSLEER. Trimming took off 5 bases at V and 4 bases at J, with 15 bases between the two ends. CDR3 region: CASSFRQDSYEQYF. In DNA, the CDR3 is TGCGCCAGCAGCTTCCGACAGGATTCGTACGAGCAGTACTTC.

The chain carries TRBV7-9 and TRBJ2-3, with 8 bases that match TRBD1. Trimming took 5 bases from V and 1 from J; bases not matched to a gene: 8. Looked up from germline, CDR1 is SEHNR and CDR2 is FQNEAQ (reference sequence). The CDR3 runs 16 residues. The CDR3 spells CASSPRTGKRTDTQYF. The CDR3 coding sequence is TGTGCCAGCAGCCCCCGGACAGGGAAACGCACAGATACGCAGTATTTT. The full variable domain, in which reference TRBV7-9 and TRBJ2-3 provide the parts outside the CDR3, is DTGVSQNPRHKITKRGQNVTFRCDPISEHNRLYWYRQTLGQGPEFLTYFQNEAQLEKSRLLSDRFSAERPKGSFSTLEIQRTEQGDSAMYLCASSPRTGKRTDTQYFGPGTRLTVL.

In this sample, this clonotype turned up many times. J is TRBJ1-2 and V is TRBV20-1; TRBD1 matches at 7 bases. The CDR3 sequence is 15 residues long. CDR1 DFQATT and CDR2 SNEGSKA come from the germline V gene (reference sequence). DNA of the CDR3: TGCAGGCCGAGGGGACGGGACAGCGAAGTCTATGGCTACACCTTC. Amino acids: CRPRGRDSEVYGYTF.

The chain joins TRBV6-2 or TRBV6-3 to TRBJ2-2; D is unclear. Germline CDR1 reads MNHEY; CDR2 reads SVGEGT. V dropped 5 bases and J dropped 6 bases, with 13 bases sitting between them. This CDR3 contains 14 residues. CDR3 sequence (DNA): TGTGCCAGCAGTGTTGGCAGGTTTGCCGGGGAGCTGTTTTTT. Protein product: CASSVGRFAGELFF.

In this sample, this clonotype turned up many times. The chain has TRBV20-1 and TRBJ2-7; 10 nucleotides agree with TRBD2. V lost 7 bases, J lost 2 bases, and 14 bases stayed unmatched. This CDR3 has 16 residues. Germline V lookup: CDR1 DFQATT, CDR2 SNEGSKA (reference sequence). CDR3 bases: TGCAGTGTGAGGCGTCTAGCGGGAGACCTTACCTACGAGCAGTACTTC. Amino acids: CSVRRLAGDLTYEQYF.

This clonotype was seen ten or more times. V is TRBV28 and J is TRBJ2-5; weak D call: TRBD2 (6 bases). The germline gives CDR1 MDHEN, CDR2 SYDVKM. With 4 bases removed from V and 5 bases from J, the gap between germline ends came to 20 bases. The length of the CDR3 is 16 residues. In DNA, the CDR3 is TGTGCCAGCAGTTCCCCTTGGGGGGACCGACTCGAGACCCAGTACTTC. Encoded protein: CASSSPWGDRLETQYF. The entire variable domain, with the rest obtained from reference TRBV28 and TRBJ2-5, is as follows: DVKVTQSSRYLVKRTGEKVFLECVQDMDHENMFWYRQDPGLGLRLIYFSYDVKMKEKGDIPEGYSVSREKKERFSLILESASTNQTSMYLCASSSPWGDRLETQYFGPGTRLLVL.

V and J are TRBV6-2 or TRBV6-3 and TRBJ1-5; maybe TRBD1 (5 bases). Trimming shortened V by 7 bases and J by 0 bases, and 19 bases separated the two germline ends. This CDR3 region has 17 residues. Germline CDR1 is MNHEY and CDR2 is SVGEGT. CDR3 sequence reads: CASNSLGTGDSNQPQHF. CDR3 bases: TGTGCCAGCAATTCCCTGGGGACGGGGGATAGCAATCAGCCCCAGCATTTT.

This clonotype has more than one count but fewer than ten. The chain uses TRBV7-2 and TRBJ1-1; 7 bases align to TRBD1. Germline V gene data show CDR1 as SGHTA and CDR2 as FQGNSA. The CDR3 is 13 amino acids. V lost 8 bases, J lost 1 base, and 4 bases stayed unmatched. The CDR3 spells CASLRQGNTEAFF. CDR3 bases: TGTGCCAGCCTAAGACAGGGGAACACTGAAGCTTTCTTT. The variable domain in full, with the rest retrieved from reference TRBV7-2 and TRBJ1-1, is GAGVSQSPSNKVTEKGKDVELRCDPISGHTALYWYRQSLGQGLEFLIYFQGNSAPDKSGLPSDRFSAERTGGSVSTLTIQRTQQEDSAVYLCASLRQGNTEAFFGQGTRLTVV.

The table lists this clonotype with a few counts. In DNA, the CDR3 is TGTGCCAGCAGAGCGACTAGCGTAAGCTCCTACAATGAGCAGTTCTTC. Its translation is CASRATSVSSYNEQFF. The chain is built from TRBV6-1 and TRBJ2-1, with 8 nucleotides matching TRBD2. Germline values: CDR1 MNHNS, CDR2 SASEGT. The CDR3 has 16 amino acids. V gave up 6 bases and J gave up 0 bases; unmatched junction bases: 7.

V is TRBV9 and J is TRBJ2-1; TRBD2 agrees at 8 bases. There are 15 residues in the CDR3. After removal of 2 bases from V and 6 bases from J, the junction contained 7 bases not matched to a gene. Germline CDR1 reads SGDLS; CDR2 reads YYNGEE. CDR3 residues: CASSVSPGTSNEQFF. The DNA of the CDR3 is TGTGCCAGCAGCGTCTCCCCCGGGACTAGCAATGAGCAGTTCTTC.

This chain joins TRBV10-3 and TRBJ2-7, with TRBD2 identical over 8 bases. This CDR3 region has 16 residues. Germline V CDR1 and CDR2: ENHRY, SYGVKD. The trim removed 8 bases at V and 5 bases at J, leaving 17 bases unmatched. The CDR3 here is CAIGGLTGTSEDEQYF. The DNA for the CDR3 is TGTGCCATCGGGGGGTTGACCGGGACTAGTGAGGACGAGCAGTACTTC.

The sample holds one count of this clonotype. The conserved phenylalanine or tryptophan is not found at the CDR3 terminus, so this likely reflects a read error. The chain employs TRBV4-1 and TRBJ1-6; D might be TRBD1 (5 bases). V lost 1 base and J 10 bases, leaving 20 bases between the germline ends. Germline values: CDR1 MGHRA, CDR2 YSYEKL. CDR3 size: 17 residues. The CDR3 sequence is CASSQGFGAAGISPLHL. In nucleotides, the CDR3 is TGCGCCAGCAGCCAAGGATTCGGGGCCGCCGGGATATCACCCCTCCACCTT.

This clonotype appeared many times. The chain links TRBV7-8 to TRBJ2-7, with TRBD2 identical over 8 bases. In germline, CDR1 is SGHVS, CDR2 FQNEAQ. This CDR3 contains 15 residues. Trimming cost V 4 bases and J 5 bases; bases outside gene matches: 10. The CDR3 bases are TGTGCCAGCAGCTCCTCTCTAGCGGGTAGGGACGAGCAGTACTTC. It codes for CASSSSLAGRDEQYF. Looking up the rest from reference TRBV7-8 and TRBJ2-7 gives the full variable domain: GAGVSQSPRYKVAKRGQDVALRCDPISGHVSLFWYQQALGQGPEFLTYFQNEAQLDKSGLPSDRFFAERPEGSVSTLKIQRTQQEDSAVYLCASSSSLAGRDEQYFGPGTRLTVT.